This T cell receptor beta chain was captured by sequencing in a study of kidney transplant recipient with SARS-CoV-2 infection. Using its own MiXCR run on the reads, TCRdb lists one record per CDR3 protein. The sample shows 200,000 to 300,000 distinct CDR3 sequences, more than 25% of them seen only once. As for this clonotype: A read error may be the cause here, since a much bigger clone is one base away.

The CDR3 length is 17 residues. Trimming removed 5 bases at V and 4 bases at J, with 23 bases between. Germline V lookup: CDR1 MNHNS, CDR2 SASEGT. The material was a blood sample, obtained at baseline and between days 110 and 120 from a kidney transplant recipient. The sequence derives from a male patient between 25 and 39 years old who had COVID-19 and was a kidney transplant recipient. Some T cells may have originated in the graft donor. The chain carries TRBV6-1 and TRBJ1-2, with D hard to call. CDR3 protein: CASSRKRGGRKAYGYTF. DNA of the CDR3: TGTGCCAGCAGTCGTAAGCGAGGTGGGAGAAAGGCCTATGGCTACACCTTC.